This T cell receptor beta chain was captured by sequencing in a study of cytomegalovirus exposure and HLA in healthy donors. Germline trimming cut 4 bases from V and 3 bases from J; bases unmatched to any gene: 4. The CDR3 is 14 residues long. Germline V gene sequence: CDR1 ENHRY, CDR2 SYGVKD. A multiplex PCR was run with 60 Vbeta primers and 13 Jbeta primers. Libraries were prepared by immunoSEQ multiplex PCR; TCRdb keeps only in-frame clonotypes and omits some of them. In the table there are over 200,000 clones, 82% of which are singletons. The source of this sequence is a man between 40 and 49 years old in good health and CMV-seropositive. The chain combines TRBV10-3 with TRBJ1-1, with 8 bases that match TRBD1. The sample was PBMCs. CDR3 region: CAISVTGEDTEAFF. CDR3 DNA: TGTGCCATCAGTGTGACAGGGGAAGACACTGAAGCTTTCTTT.